A single sample gave rise to the 27 T cell receptor beta chains below, sequenced in a study of shared clonotypes between healthy human individuals. TCRdb's table, derived via immunoSEQ multiplex PCR, lists solely in-frame clones and lacks some. The sample holds more than 500,000 clones; 85% to 95% are singletons and the top ten take approximately 0.11%. Positive CCR7 selection of CD45RO-negative cells yielded the naive CD8 cells, and terminally differentiated effector memory CD45RA+ cells were excluded. Source material: naive CD8+ T cells sorted from blood. Receptors originate from a woman aged 25 to 45 in good health.

V gene TRBV6-6 combines with J gene TRBJ2-7; D ambiguous. The V gene lost 5 bases and the J gene lost 0 bases, with 14 bases spanning the gap. The CDR3 is 15 residues long. Germline CDR1 reads MNHNY; CDR2 reads SVGAGI (reference sequence). CDR3 nucleotides: TGTGCCAGCAGTGCCTTAGGCGCTACCTCCTACGAGCAGTACTTC. It encodes CASSALGATSYEQYF.

The V call is TRBV13, the J call TRBJ2-5; the D gene is possibly TRBD2 (7 bases). Germline V gene sequence: CDR1 PRHDT, CDR2 FYEKMQ (reference sequence). Trimming pared 3 bases from V and 5 bases from J, leaving 16 bases between. The CDR3 sequence is 15 residues long. CDR3 coding DNA: TGTGCCAGCAGCTTCGGGCAAGCGGGACACGAGACCCAGTACTTC. It encodes CASSFGQAGHETQYF.

The chain has TRBV5-4 and TRBJ2-7, with TRBD2 matching 13 bases. There are 16 residues in the CDR3. CDR1 and CDR2 (germline): SGHNT, YYREEE (reference sequence). V lost 4 bases, J lost 7 bases, and 11 bases stayed unmatched. The chain's CDR3 is CASSAGLAGDLGEQYF. The CDR3 nucleotides read TGTGCCAGCAGCGCCGGACTAGCGGGAGATCTGGGGGAGCAGTACTTC.

The chain links TRBV10-1 to TRBJ1-3; no clear D gene. CDR3 length: 13 residues. Germline-derived CDR1 and CDR2 are WNHNN and SYGVQD (reference sequence). The V and J ends lost 2 bases and 0 bases respectively, with 2 bases between them. The CDR3 nucleotides read TGCGCCAGCAGTGAGAACTCTGGAAACACCATATATTTT. Protein: CASSENSGNTIYF.

This clone came up once. The chain has TRBV10-3 and TRBJ1-4; 7 bases are a match to TRBD1. The CDR3 spans 15 residues. V lost 3 bases, J lost 4 bases, and 5 bases stayed unmatched. CDR1 and CDR2 from the germline V gene are ENHRY and SYGVKD. CDR3 nucleotides: TGTGCCATCAGTGAAGTGGACAGGATTAATGAAAAACTGTTTTTT. Translating it yields CAISEVDRINEKLFF.

This sequence joins TRBV4-2 and TRBJ1-5; 7 bases fit TRBD1. The V gene's germline CDR1 is LGHNA and CDR2 YNFKEQ. The ends lost 4 bases at V and 0 bases at J; junction bases unmatched: 3. The CDR3 consists of 15 residues. In DNA form, the CDR3 reads TGTGCCAGCAGCCCGGGGACAGTTAGCAATCAGCCCCAGCATTTT. It codes for CASSPGTVSNQPQHF.

V and J are TRBV4-1 and TRBJ2-7, with D hard to call. The V gene lost 0 bases and the J gene lost 6 bases, with 9 bases spanning the gap. CDR1 is MGHRA, CDR2 YSYEKL, per germline. This CDR3 has 13 residues. This chain's CDR3 is CASSQDPLFEQYF. The DNA of the CDR3 is TGCGCCAGCAGCCAAGATCCCCTCTTCGAGCAGTACTTC.

The rearrangement uses TRBV29-1 and TRBJ2-1; 9 bases line up with TRBD2. J gave up 0 bases and V 1 base, and 16 bases lay outside the gene matches. Germline V gene lookup returns CDR1 SQVTM and CDR2 ANQGSEA. The CDR3 has 20 residues. DNA for the CDR3: TGCAGCGTTGAAGGGGCGAGTGTGGTGACTAGCGGAAGCTCCTACAATGAGCAGTTCTTC. This translates into CSVEGASVVTSGSSYNEQFF.

J is TRBJ2-5 and V is TRBV28; 9 nucleotides agree with TRBD2. Trimming at V came to 6 bases and at J to 3 bases, leaving 5 bases not matched to a gene. Germline CDR1 reads MDHEN; CDR2 reads SYDVKM. CDR3 length equals 14 residues. The CDR3 protein is CASSGTSSKETQYF. Here the CDR3 DNA reads TGTGCCAGCAGCGGGACTAGCTCAAAAGAGACCCAGTACTTC.

This sequence joins TRBV7-8 and TRBJ1-1; D ambiguous. Per germline, CDR1 SGHVS and CDR2 FQNEAQ. Trimming took off 4 bases at V and 1 base at J, with 10 bases between the two ends. The CDR3 totals 14 residues. The CDR3 DNA sequence: TGTGCCAGCAGCTCTACGACGGGGAACACTGAAGCTTTCTTT. Encoded protein: CASSSTTGNTEAFF.

This clone occurred once. The chain combines TRBV10-3 with TRBJ2-7, with 7 bases lining up with TRBD2. V lost 9 bases, J lost 0 bases, and 8 bases stayed unmatched. The CDR3 spans 14 residues. Germline-derived CDR1 and CDR2 are ENHRY and SYGVKD. CDR3 region: CAIGAASGSYEQYF. The CDR3 DNA sequence: TGTGCCATTGGGGCGGCTAGCGGCTCCTACGAGCAGTACTTC.

Concerning this clone itself: This CDR3 is also generated by other DNA sequences in the sample. The J gene is TRBJ2-1, the V gene TRBV27; 8 positions match TRBD2. After removal of 3 bases from V and 0 bases from J, the junction contained 4 bases not matched to a gene. Germline CDR1 and CDR2: MNHEY and SMNVEV (reference sequence). The CDR3 is 16 residues long. CDR3 sequence: CASSLSGTSSYNEQFF. The CDR3 coding sequence is TGTGCCAGCAGTTTGTCCGGGACTAGCTCCTACAATGAGCAGTTCTTC.

The rearrangement joins TRBV6-1 to TRBJ1-5; D remains unclear. Trimming shortened V by 6 bases and J by 0 bases, and 9 bases separated the two germline ends. From germline, CDR1 is MNHNS and CDR2 SASEGT. This CDR3 is built from 14 residues. The CDR3 spells CASRRRVSNQPQHF. The CDR3 DNA sequence: TGTGCCAGCAGACGACGGGTTAGCAATCAGCCCCAGCATTTT.

The V and J genes are TRBV27 and TRBJ2-1, with TRBD2 as a possible D gene (6 bases). CDR1 and CDR2 from the germline V gene are MNHEY and SMNVEV (reference sequence). Trimming left V 8 bases short and J 0 bases short, with 11 bases between. The CDR3 sequence is 14 residues long. The CDR3 sequence is CASAISGSYNEQFF. DNA for the CDR3: TGTGCCAGCGCCATTAGCGGCTCCTACAATGAGCAGTTCTTC.

V gene TRBV7-8 combines with J gene TRBJ2-7, with 14 bases identical to TRBD2. V gave up 1 base and J gave up 4 bases; unmatched junction bases: 15. Germline CDR1 SGHVS, CDR2 FQNEAQ. This CDR3 comprises 20 residues. For the CDR3, the DNA is TGTGCCAGCAGCTTAGGTGGGACTAGCGGGAGAAAGGGGGGAGCTTACGAGCAGTACTTC. It specifies CASSLGGTSGRKGGAYEQYF. The whole variable domain, filled in from reference TRBV7-8 and TRBJ2-7, reads GAGVSQSPRYKVAKRGQDVALRCDPISGHVSLFWYQQALGQGPEFLTYFQNEAQLDKSGLPSDRFFAERPEGSVSTLKIQRTQQEDSAVYLCASSLGGTSGRKGGAYEQYFGPGTRLTVT.

This clone was counted only a few times. V usage is TRBV28 and J usage is TRBJ2-2; either TRBD1 or TRBD2 may fit D (5 bases each). From germline, CDR1 is MDHEN and CDR2 SYDVKM. V lost 4 bases, J lost 0 bases, and 15 bases lay in between. The length of the CDR3 is 17 residues. The CDR3 nucleotides are TGTGCCAGCAGTTCCGGGACCCTCAATTCGAACACCGGGGAGCTGTTTTTT. This codes for CASSSGTLNSNTGELFF.

This chain links TRBV2 with TRBJ1-1, with 8 bases that match TRBD1. The germline V gene has CDR1 SNHLY and CDR2 FYNNEI. J was trimmed by 1 base and V by 6 bases; bases with no gene match: 4. The length of the CDR3 is 14 residues. The DNA of the CDR3 is TGTGCCAGCAGGACAGGGGACTCGAACACTGAAGCTTTCTTT. Its protein product is CASRTGDSNTEAFF.

This clone was picked up one time. This rearrangement joins TRBV13 to TRBJ1-3; D is undetermined. The length of the CDR3 is 13 residues. Trimming left V 5 bases short and J 4 bases short, with 9 bases between. Germline CDR1 PRHDT, CDR2 FYEKMQ (reference sequence). In DNA, the CDR3 is TGTGCCAGCAGCCCGAACGGGGGAAACACCATATATTTT. It codes for CASSPNGGNTIYF. Looking up the rest from reference TRBV13 and TRBJ1-3 gives the full variable domain: AAGVIQSPRHLIKEKRETATLKCYPIPRHDTVYWYQQGPGQDPQFLISFYEKMQSDKGSIPDRFSAQQFSDYHSELNMSSLELGDSALYFCASSPNGGNTIYFGEGSWLTVV.

The chain employs TRBV29-1 and TRBJ2-1; 11 nucleotides match TRBD2. Germline CDR1 SQVTM, CDR2 ANQGSEA. V lost 4 bases and J lost 9; bases outside the gene matches: 11. The CDR3 runs 15 residues. The CDR3 loop is CSVGSGLAGGLEQFF. CDR3 sequence (DNA): TGCAGCGTTGGGTCTGGGCTAGCGGGAGGCCTTGAGCAGTTCTTC.

V usage is TRBV5-4 and J usage is TRBJ2-2; TRBD2 aligns across 9 bases. There are 15 residues in the CDR3. V shed 2 bases and J 3 bases; nucleotides not matched to a gene: 2. The germline CDR1 and CDR2 sequences are SGHNT and YYREEE (reference sequence). The CDR3 DNA reads as TGTGCCAGCAGCTTTCCTAGCGGGGACACCGGGGAGCTGTTTTTT. This encodes CASSFPSGDTGELFF.

This chain links TRBV27 with TRBJ2-7, with D possibly being TRBD2 (6 bases). CDR1 is MNHEY, CDR2 SMNVEV, per germline (reference sequence). This CDR3 has 16 residues. V was pared by 3 bases and J by 4 bases, with 19 bases between. CDR3: CASSFSGGMRVYEQYF. Here the CDR3 DNA reads TGTGCCAGCAGTTTTAGTGGGGGGATGAGGGTGTACGAGCAGTACTTC.

The CDR3 loop reads CASNSGANVLTF. The CDR3 nucleotides read TGTGCCAGCAACTCTGGGGCCAACGTCCTGACTTTC. The gene calls are TRBV7-9 and TRBJ2-6; D is uncertain. The germline V and J ends were trimmed by 7 bases and 0 bases, with 1 base remaining between them. The CDR3 contains 12 residues. Germline V CDR1 and CDR2: SEHNR, FQNEAQ (reference sequence).

DNA for the CDR3: TGTGCCAGCAGCTTACCCAGGGACCGCCGTAGAGCCTACGAGCAGTACTTC. Amino acids: CASSLPRDRRRAYEQYF. This chain joins TRBV7-9 and TRBJ2-7, with D tentatively TRBD1 or TRBD2 (5 bases each). This CDR3 is built from 17 residues. The germline gives CDR1 SEHNR, CDR2 FQNEAQ (reference sequence). The V end was cut by 2 bases, the J end by 2 bases, with 19 bases between. The full variable domain, rest sourced from reference TRBV7-9 and TRBJ2-7, is DTGVSQNPRHKITKRGQNVTFRCDPISEHNRLYWYRQTLGQGPEFLTYFQNEAQLEKSRLLSDRFSAERPKGSFSTLEIQRTEQGDSAMYLCASSLPRDRRRAYEQYFGPGTRLTVT.

This sequence joins TRBV30 and TRBJ2-7, with D perhaps assigned TRBD1 or TRBD2 (6 bases each). The CDR3 runs to 12 residues. V was shortened by 4 bases and J by 2 bases, with 9 bases between the two germline ends. Germline CDR1 and CDR2: GTSNPN and SVGIG (reference sequence). This chain's CDR3 is CAWKGGPYEQYF. CDR3 bases: TGTGCCTGGAAGGGGGGACCCTACGAGCAGTACTTC.

J is TRBJ2-3 and V is TRBV4-2, with 11 bases fitting TRBD2. The CDR3 is 16 amino acids. The trim removed 3 bases at V and 2 bases at J, leaving 4 bases unmatched. Germline V gene sequence: CDR1 LGHNA, CDR2 YNFKEQ. CDR3 nucleotide sequence: TGTGCCAGCAGCCAGTCGACTAGCGGGGACACAGATACGCAGTATTTT. This sequence encodes CASSQSTSGDTDTQYF.

The gene calls are TRBV5-1 and TRBJ2-5; no clear D gene. V shed 4 bases and J shed 1 base, with 5 bases lying between them. The CDR3 covers 12 residues. Germline V gene data show CDR1 as SGHRS and CDR2 as YFSETQ. CDR3 amino acids: CASSRPQETQYF. The CDR3 DNA sequence: TGCGCCAGCAGCCGTCCCCAAGAGACCCAGTACTTC.

This clone has a single count. The CDR3 protein is CASSPLSAGEDTGELFF. CDR3 in DNA: TGTGCCAGCAGCCCCCTTTCAGCGGGAGAGGACACCGGGGAGCTGTTTTTT. The chain recombines TRBV7-9 with TRBJ2-2; 8 nucleotides agree with TRBD2. The CDR3 runs 17 residues. V was clipped by 5 bases and J by 3 bases; unmatched bases: 11. Germline loops: CDR1 SEHNR, CDR2 FQNEAQ (reference sequence).